The entry below describes one TCR beta chain. Its antigen remains unknown. Per the germline V gene, CDR1 is LGHNA and CDR2 is YNFKEQ. Between the trimmed V and J ends, which lost 0 bases and 9 bases, there was a span of 17 bases. The CDR3 length is 15 residues. The sample originates from a study of cytomegalovirus exposure and HLA in healthy donors. Study observations and caveats: An apparent linkage of common viral pathogens to several of the most significant clusters emerged in a later analysis.

The PCR contained 60 Vbeta and 13 Jbeta primers. The repertoire was sequenced with immunoSEQ multiplex PCR; TCRdb's copy has only in-frame clones and lacks some. The sample lists around 160,000 clones, around 67% occurring once. This sequence originates from a young woman in good health and CMV-seropositive. The specimen was PBMCs. V gene TRBV4-2 combines with J gene TRBJ1-1; perhaps TRBD1 as D (6 bases). Written as DNA, the CDR3 is TGTGCCAGCAGCCAAGAATCCCCAGGGGCGCGGAAAGCTTTCTTT. Translation gives CASSQESPGARKAFF.